This T cell receptor (beta chain) came from a study of cytomegalovirus exposure and HLA in healthy donors. This PCR relied on a set of 60 Vbeta primers and 13 Jbeta primers. TCRdb's copy holds only in-frame clones and misses some; the assay was immunoSEQ multiplex PCR. The table includes around 150,000 clones, around 72% detected once. The sample taken for sequencing was PBMCs. This TCR was recovered from a man aged 45-60 years in good health and CMV-seropositive.

In DNA form, the CDR3 reads TGTGCCAGCAGCTCGGACAGGGGCTCCAAAAACTATGGCTACACCTTC. It specifies CASSSDRGSKNYGYTF. The chain uses TRBV5-5 and TRBJ1-2, with 9 bases lining up with TRBD1. Germline V gene sequence: CDR1 SGHKS, CDR2 YYEKEE (reference sequence). Unmatched junction bases numbered 8, after V lost 3 bases and J lost 2 bases. The CDR3 contains 16 residues.